This entry lists 2 T cell receptor beta chains sequenced from one sample in a study of T cells after yellow fever vaccination. Via MiXCR, TCRdb re-called the 5' RACE reads, giving one row per CDR3 protein. The sample comprises almost 600,000 distinct CDR3 sequences, around an eighth of which are singletons, and about an eighth rests with the top ten. The sequences come from PBMCs, collected on the day of the yellow fever booster vaccination. These receptors were collected from a man aged 25-45 years who received the YFV17D yellow fever vaccine.

This clonotype was counted only a few times. This chain connects TRBV6-2 or TRBV6-3 to TRBJ2-7; 7 bases match TRBD1. CDR3 size: 16 residues. CDR1 is MNHEY, CDR2 SVGEGT, per germline. The junction had 9 bases not matched to a gene; V was cut back by 4 bases and J by 0 bases. CDR3 protein: CASSSRDRKTSYEQYF. The CDR3, as DNA: TGTGCCAGCAGTTCCCGGGACAGAAAAACCTCCTACGAGCAGTACTTC.

The gene calls are TRBV20-1 and TRBJ2-3; 11 nucleotides align to TRBD2. Unmatched junction bases numbered 7, after V lost 0 bases and J lost 5 bases. Germline loops: CDR1 DFQATT, CDR2 SNEGSKA (reference sequence). This CDR3 comprises 16 residues. The CDR3 nucleotides are TGCAGTGCTAGAGATCTTGAGACTAGCGGGGTAGATACGCAGTATTTT. This translates into CSARDLETSGVDTQYF.